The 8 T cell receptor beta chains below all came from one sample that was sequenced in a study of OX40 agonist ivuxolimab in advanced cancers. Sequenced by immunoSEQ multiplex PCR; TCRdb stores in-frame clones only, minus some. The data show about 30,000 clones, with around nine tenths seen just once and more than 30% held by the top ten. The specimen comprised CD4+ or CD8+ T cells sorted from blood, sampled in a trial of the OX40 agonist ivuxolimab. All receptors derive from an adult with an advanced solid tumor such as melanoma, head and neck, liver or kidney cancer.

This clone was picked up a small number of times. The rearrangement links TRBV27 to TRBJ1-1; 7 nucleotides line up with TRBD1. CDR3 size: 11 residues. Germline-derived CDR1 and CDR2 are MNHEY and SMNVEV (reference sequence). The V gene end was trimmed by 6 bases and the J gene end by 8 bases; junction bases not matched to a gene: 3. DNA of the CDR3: TGTGCCAGCAGCTCCAGGGGGGAAGCTTTCTTT. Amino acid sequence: CASSSRGEAFF.

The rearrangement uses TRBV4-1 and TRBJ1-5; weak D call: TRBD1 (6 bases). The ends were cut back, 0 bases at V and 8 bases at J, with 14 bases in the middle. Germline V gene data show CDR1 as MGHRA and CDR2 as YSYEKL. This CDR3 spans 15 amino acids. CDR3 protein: CASSQDLTGLKPQHF. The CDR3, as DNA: TGCGCCAGCAGCCAAGATCTTACAGGGCTGAAGCCCCAGCATTTT.

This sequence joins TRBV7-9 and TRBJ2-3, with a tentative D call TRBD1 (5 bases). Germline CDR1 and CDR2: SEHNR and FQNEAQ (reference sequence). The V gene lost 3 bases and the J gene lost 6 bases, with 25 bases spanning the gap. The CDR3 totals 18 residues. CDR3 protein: CASSFLAGFSSFVDTQYF. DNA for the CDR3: TGTGCCAGCAGCTTCTTGGCAGGGTTTAGTAGCTTCGTCGATACGCAGTATTTT.

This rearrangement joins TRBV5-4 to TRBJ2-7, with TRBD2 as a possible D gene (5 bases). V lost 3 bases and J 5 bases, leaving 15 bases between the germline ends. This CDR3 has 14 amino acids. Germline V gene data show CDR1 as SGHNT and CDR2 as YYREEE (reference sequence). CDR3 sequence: CASSSRHYGNEQYF. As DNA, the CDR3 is TGTGCCAGCAGCTCCCGGCACTACGGGAACGAGCAGTACTTC.

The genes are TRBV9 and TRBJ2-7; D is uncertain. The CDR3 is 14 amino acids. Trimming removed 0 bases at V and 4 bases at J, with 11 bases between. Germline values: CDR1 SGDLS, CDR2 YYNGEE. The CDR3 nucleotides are TGTGCCAGCAGCGTAGACGGTTTCTTGTACGAGCAGTACTTC. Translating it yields CASSVDGFLYEQYF.

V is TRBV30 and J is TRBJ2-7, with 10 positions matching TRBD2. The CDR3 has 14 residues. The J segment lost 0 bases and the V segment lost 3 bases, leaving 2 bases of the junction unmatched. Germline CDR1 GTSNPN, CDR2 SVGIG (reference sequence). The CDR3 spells CAWSGTSDSYEQYF. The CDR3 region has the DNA TGTGCCTGGAGCGGGACTAGCGACTCCTACGAGCAGTACTTC.

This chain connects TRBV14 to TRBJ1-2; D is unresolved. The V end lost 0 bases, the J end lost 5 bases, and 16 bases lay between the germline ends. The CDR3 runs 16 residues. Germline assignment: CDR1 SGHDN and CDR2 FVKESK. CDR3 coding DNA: TGTGCCAGCAGCCAAGACCGAGGCAGTGTGCCTTATGGCTACACCTTC. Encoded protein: CASSQDRGSVPYGYTF.

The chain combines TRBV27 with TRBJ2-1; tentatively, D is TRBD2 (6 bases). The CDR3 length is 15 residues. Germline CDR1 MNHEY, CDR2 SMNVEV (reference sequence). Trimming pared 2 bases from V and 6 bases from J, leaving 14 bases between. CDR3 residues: CASSLGPLGSNEQFF. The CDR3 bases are TGTGCCAGCAGTTTAGGCCCGCTCGGGAGCAATGAGCAGTTCTTC.